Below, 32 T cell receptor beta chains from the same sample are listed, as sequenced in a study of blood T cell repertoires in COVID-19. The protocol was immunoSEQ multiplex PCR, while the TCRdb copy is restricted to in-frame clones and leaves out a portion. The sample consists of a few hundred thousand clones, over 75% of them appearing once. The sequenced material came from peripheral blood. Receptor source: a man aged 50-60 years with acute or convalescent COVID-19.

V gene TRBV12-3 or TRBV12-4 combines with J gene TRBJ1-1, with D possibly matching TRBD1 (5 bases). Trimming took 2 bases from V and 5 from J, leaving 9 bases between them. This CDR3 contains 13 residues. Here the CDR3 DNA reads TGTGCCAGCAGTTTACAGGGCAGTACTGAAGCTTTCTTT. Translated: CASSLQGSTEAFF.

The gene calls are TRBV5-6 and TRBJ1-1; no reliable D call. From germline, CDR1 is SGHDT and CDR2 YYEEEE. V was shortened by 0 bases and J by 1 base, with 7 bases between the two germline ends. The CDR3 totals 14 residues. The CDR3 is CASSLGGWNTEAFF. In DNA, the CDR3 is TGTGCCAGCAGCTTGGGAGGTTGGAACACTGAAGCTTTCTTT.

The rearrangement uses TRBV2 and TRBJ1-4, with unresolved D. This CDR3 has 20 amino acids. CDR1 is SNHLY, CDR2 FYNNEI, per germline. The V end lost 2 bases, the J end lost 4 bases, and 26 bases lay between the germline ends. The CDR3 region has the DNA TGTGCCAGCAGTGAAATGTTTCCGTCCGAAGACGGACTCTTTAATGAAAAACTGTTTTTT. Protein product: CASSEMFPSEDGLFNEKLFF.

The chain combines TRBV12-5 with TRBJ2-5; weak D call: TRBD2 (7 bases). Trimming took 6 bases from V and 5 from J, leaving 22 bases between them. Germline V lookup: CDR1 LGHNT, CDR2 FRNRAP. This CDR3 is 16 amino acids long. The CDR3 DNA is TGTGCTAGTGGAAACGTTTGGGGGGGGGCCCAGGAGACCCAGTACTTC. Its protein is CASGNVWGGAQETQYF.

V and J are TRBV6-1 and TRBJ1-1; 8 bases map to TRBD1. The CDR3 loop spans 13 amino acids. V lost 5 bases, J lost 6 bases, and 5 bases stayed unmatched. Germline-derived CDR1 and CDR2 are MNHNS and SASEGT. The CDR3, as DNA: TGTGCCAGCAGTCCGCCGACAGGGGCTGAAGCTTTCTTT. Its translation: CASSPPTGAEAFF.

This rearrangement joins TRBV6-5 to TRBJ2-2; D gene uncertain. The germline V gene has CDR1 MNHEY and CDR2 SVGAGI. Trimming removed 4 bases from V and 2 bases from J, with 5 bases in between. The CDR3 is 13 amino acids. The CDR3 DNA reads TGTGCCAGCAGTTCCCCAAACACCGGGGAGCTGTTTTTT. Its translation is CASSSPNTGELFF.

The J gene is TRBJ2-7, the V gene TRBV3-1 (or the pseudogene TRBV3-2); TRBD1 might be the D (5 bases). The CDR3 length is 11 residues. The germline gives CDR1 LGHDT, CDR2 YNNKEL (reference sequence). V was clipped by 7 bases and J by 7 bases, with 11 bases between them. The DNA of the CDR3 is TGTGCCAGCAAGGGGCGTGGGGAGCAGTACTTC. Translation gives CASKGRGEQYF.

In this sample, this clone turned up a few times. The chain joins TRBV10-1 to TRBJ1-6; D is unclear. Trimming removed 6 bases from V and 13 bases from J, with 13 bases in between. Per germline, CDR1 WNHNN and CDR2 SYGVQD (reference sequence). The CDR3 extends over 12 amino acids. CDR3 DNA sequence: TGCGCCAGCAGAATAGCCCCCGCCCCCCTCCACTTT. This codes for CASRIAPAPLHF.

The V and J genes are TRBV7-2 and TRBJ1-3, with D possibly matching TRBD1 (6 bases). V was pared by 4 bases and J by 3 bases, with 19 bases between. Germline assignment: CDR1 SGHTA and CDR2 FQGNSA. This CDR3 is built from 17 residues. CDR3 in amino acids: CASSSPPDRYGGNTIYF. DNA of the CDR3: TGTGCCAGCAGCTCCCCCCCGGACAGATACGGTGGAAACACCATATATTTT.

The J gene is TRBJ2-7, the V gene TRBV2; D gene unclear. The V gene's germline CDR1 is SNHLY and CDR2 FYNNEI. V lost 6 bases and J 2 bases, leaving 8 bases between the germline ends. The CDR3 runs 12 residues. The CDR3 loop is CASRDITYEQYF. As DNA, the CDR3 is TGTGCCAGCAGAGACATTACCTACGAGCAGTACTTC.

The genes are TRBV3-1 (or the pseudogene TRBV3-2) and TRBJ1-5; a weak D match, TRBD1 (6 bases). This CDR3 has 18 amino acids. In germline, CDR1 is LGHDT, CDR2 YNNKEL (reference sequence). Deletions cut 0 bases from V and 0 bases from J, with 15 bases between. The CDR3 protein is CASSQEGGGGRSNQPQHF. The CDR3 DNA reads TGTGCCAGCAGCCAAGAAGGTGGGGGGGGCCGTAGCAATCAGCCCCAGCATTTT.

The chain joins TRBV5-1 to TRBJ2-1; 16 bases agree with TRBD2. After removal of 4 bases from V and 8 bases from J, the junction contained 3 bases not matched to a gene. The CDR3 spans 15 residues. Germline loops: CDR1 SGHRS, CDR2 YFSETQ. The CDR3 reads CASSAGLAGGYEQFF. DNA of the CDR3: TGCGCCAGCAGCGCGGGACTAGCGGGGGGGTATGAGCAGTTCTTC. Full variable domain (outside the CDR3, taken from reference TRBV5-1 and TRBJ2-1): KAGVTQTPRYLIKTRGQQVTLSCSPISGHRSVSWYQQTPGQGLQFLFEYFSETQRNKGNFPGRFSGRQFSNSRSEMNVSTLELGDSALYLCASSAGLAGGYEQFFGPGTRLTVL.

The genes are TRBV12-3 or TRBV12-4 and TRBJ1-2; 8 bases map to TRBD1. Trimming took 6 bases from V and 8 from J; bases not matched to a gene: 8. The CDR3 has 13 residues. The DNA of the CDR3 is TGTGCCAGCAGGTTATCAGGGGGCCAGGGCTACACCTTC. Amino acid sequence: CASRLSGGQGYTF.

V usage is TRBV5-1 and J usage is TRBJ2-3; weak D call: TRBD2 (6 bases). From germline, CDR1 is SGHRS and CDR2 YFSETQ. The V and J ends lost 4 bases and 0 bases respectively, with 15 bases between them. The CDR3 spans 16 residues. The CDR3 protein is CASSRGTQQSTDTQYF. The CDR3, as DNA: TGCGCCAGCAGCAGAGGGACTCAACAAAGCACAGATACGCAGTATTTT.

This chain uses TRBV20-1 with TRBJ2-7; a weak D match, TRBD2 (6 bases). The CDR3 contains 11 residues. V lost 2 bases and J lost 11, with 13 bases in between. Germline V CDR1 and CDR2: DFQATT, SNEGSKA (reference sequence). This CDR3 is CSARSWREEYF. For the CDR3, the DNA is TGCAGTGCTAGATCGTGGAGGGAGGAGTACTTC.

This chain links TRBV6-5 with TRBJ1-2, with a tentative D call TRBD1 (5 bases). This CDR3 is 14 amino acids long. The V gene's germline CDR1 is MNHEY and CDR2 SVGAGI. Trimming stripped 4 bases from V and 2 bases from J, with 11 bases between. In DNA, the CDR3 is TGTGCCAGCAGTTTGACGGGGGTGAACTATGGCTACACCTTC. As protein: CASSLTGVNYGYTF.

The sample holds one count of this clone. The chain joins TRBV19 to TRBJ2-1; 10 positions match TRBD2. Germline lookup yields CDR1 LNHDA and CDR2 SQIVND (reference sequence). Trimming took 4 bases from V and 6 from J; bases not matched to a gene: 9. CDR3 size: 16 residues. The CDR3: CASSTPFSGGTNEQFF. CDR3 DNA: TGTGCCAGTAGTACCCCTTTTAGCGGGGGGACCAATGAGCAGTTCTTC. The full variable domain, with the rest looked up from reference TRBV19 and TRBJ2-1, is DGGITQSPKYLFRKEGQNVTLSCEQNLNHDAMYWYRQDPGQGLRLIYYSQIVNDFQKGDIAEGYSVSREKKESFPLTVTSAQKNPTAFYLCASSTPFSGGTNEQFFGPGTRLTVL.

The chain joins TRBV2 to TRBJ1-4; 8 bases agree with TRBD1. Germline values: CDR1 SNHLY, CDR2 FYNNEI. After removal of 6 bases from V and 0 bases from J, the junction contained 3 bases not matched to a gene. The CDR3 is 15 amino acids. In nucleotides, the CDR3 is TGTGCCAGCAGCGGACAGGGAACAACTAATGAAAAACTGTTTTTT. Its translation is CASSGQGTTNEKLFF.

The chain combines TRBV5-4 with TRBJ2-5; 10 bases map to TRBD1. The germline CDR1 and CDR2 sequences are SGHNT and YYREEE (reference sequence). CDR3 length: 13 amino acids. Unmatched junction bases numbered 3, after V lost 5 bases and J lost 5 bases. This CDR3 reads CASRVDRGETQYF. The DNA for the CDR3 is TGTGCCAGCAGGGTGGACAGGGGGGAGACCCAGTACTTC.

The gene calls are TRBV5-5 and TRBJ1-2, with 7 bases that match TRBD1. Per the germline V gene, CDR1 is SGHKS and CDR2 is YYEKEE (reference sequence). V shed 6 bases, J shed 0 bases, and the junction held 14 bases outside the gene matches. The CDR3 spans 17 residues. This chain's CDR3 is CASTPARDRTSNYGYTF. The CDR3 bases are TGTGCCAGCACCCCCGCCCGGGACAGAACTTCTAACTATGGCTACACCTTC.

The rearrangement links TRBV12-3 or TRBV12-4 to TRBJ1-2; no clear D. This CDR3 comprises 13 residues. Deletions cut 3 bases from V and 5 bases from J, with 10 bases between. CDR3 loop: CASSLTRLYGYTF. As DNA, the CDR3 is TGTGCCAGCAGTTTGACTAGACTTTATGGCTACACCTTC.

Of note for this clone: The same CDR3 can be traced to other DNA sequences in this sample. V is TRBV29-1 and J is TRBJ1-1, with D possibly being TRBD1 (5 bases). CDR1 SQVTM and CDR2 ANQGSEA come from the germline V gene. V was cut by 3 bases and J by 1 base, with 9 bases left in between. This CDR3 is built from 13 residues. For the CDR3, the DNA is TGCAGCGTTGAGGGGCAGGGGAACACTGAAGCTTTCTTT. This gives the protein CSVEGQGNTEAFF.

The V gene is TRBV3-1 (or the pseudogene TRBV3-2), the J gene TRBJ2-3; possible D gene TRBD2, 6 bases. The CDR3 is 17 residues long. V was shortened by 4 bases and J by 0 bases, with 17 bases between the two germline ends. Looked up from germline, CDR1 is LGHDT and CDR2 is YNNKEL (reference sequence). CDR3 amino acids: CASSPGGAPFSTDTQYF. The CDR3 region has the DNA TGTGCCAGCAGCCCCGGAGGGGCGCCTTTCAGCACAGATACGCAGTATTTT.

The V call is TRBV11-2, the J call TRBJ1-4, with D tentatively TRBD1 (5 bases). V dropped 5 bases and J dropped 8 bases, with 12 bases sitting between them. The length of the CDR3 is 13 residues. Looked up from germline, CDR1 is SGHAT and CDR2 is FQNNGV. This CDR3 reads CASSRGGREKLFF. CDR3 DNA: TGTGCCAGCAGCCGGGGGGGAAGAGAAAAACTGTTTTTT.

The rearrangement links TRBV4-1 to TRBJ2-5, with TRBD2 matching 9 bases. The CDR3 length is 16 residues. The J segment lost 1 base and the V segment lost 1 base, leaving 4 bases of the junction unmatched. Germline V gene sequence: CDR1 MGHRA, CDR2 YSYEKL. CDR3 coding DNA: TGCGCCAGCAGCCAAGTGCGCGGGGGGGCCCAAGAGACCCAGTACTTC. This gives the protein CASSQVRGGAQETQYF.

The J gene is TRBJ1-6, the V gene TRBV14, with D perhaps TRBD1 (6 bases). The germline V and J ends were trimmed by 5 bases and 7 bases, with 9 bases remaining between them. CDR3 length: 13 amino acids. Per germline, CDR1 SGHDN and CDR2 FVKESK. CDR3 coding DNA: TGTGCCAGCAGCGACAGGTTCAATTCACCCCTCCACTTT. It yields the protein CASSDRFNSPLHF.

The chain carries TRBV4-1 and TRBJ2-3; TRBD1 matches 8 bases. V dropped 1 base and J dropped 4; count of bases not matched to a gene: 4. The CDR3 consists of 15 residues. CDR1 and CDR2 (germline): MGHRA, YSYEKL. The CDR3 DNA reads TGCGCCAGCAGCCAAGTCGACAGGGGCGCAGATACGCAGTATTTT. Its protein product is CASSQVDRGADTQYF.

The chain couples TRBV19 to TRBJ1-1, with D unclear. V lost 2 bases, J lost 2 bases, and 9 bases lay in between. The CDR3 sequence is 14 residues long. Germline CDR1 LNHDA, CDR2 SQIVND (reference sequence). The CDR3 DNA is TGTGCCAGTAGTATACGAGCAGGAAACACTGAAGCTTTCTTT. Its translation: CASSIRAGNTEAFF.

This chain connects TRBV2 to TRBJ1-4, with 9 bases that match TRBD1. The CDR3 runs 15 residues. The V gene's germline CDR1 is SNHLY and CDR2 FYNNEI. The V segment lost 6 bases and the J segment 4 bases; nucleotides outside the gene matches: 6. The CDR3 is CASRVDRGVNEKLFF. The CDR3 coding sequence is TGTGCCAGCAGGGTCGACAGGGGGGTTAATGAAAAACTGTTTTTT. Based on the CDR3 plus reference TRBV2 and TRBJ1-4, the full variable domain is EPEVTQTPSHQVTQMGQEVILRCVPISNHLYFYWYRQILGQKVEFLVSFYNNEISEKSEIFDDQFSVERPDGSNFTLKIRSTKLEDSAMYFCASRVDRGVNEKLFFGSGTQLSVL.

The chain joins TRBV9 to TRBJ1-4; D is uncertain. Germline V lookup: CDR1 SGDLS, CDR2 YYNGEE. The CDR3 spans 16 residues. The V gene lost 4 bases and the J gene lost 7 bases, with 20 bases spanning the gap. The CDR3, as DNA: TGTGCCAGCAGCACGAGCCCAGTCGGGAAAGGTGAAAAACTGTTTTTT. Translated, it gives CASSTSPVGKGEKLFF.

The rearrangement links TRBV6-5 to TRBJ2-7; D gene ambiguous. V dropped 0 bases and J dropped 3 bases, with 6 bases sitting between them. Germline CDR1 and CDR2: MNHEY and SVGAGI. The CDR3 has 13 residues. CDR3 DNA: TGTGCCAGCAGTTACTCGTCCAACTACGAGCAGTACTTC. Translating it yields CASSYSSNYEQYF.

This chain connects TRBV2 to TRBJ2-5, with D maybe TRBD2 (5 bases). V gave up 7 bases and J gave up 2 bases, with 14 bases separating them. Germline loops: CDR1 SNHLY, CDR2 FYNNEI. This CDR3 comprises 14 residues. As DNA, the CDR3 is TGTGCCAGCACCCCAAATGGGAGACAAGAGACCCAGTACTTC. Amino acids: CASTPNGRQETQYF.